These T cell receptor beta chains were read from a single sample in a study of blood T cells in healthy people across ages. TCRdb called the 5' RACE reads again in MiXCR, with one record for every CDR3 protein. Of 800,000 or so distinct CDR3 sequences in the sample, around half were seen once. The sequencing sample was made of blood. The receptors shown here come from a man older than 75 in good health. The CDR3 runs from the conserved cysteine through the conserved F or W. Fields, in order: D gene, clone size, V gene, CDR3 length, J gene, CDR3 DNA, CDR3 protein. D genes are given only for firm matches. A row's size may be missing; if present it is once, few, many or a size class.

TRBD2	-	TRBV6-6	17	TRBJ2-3	TGTGCCAGCAGTTACTCGATGGAGGGAGGGCCTTCGGGGACGCAGTATTTT	CASSYSMEGGPSGTQYF
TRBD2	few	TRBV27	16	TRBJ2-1	TGTGCCAGCAGTCTGCATGGCTACGGGACTAACAATGAGCAGTTCTTC	CASSLHGYGTNNEQFF
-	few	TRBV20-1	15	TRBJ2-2	TGCAGTGCTCTAGGGGGGGAGTATAACGCCGGGGAGCTGTTTTTT	CSALGGEYNAGELFF
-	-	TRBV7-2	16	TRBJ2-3	TGTGCCAGCAGCCAATCCTATCCCGGGAGCCATAATACGCAGTATTTT	CASSQSYPGSHNTQYF
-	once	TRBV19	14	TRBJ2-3	TGTGCCAGTAGTATATTCGGTAGCACAGATACGCAGTATTTT	CASSIFGSTDTQYF
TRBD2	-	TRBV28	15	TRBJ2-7	TGTGCCAGCAGATCCCGACTAGCGGGGGACTACGAGCAGTACTTC	CASRSRLAGDYEQYF
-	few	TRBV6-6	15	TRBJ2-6	TGTGCCAGCAGTTTTCGGGAGTCTGGGGCCAACGTCCTGACTTTC	CASSFRESGANVLTF
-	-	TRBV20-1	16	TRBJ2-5	TGCAGTGCCGCCAACAGGGAGGTGGAAGTAGGCGAGACCCAGTACTTC	CSAANREVEVGETQYF
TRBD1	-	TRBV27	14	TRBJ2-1	TGTGCCAGCAGTGGGACAGACTCCTACAATGAGCAGTTCTTC	CASSGTDSYNEQFF
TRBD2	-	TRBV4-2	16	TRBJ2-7	TGTGCCAGCAGCCAAGATCAACCCGAGAGCGGGAGAACCCAGTACTTC	CASSQDQPESGRTQYF
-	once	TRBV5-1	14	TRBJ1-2	TGCGCCAGCAGCTTTGCGTCCTCTAACTATGGCTACACCTTC	CASSFASSNYGYTF
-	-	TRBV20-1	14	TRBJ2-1	TGCAGTGCTAGAGAGGGGGGGGCTGCGGGTGAGCAGTTCTTC	CSAREGGAAGEQFF
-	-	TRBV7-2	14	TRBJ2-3	TGTGTAACGAAGATGGGGGCTAGCACAGATACGCAGTATTTT	CVTKMGASTDTQYF
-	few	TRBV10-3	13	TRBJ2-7	TGTGCCATCAGTGATTACAGGGAGAACGAGCAGTACTTC	CAISDYRENEQYF
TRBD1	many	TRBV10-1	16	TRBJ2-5	TGCGCCAGCAGTCCCGACAGGGATGAAGCGAGGGAGACCCAGTACTTC	CASSPDRDEARETQYF
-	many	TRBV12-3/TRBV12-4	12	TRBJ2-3	TGTGCCAGCAGTTCTCCCTCGGGGACGCAGTATTTT	CASSSPSGTQYF
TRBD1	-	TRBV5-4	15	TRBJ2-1	TGTGCCAGCGGCTACTATCGACAGGGAAACAATGAGCAGTTCTTC	CASGYYRQGNNEQFF
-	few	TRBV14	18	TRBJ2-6	TGTGCCAGCAGCCAAGATGTGACAGGTTTCTCTGGGGCCAACGTCCCGACTTTC	CASSQDVTGFSGANVPTF
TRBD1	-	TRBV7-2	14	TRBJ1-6	TGTGCCAGCAGCTTAGGACAGGGGCGCTCACCCCTCCACTTT	CASSLGQGRSPLHF
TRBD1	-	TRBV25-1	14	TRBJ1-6	TGTGCCGGCAGGGGACAGGGGGAAAATTCACCCCTCCACTTT	CAGRGQGENSPLHF
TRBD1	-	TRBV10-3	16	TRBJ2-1	TGTGCCATCAGTGAGACATCCGGGACAGCCTACAATGAGCAGTTCTTC	CAISETSGTAYNEQFF
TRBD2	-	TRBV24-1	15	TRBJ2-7	TGTGCCACCAGTGCCGCCCTAGCGGGATCAAATGAGCAGTACTTC	CATSAALAGSNEQYF
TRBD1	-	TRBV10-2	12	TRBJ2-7	TGCGCCAGCAAATCAGGGGGCTACGAGCAGTACTTC	CASKSGGYEQYF
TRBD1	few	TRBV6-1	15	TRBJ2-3	TGTGCCAGCAGGACGGGACAGCCAAGAACAGATACGCAGTATTTT	CASRTGQPRTDTQYF
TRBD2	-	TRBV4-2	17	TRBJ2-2	TGTGCCAGCAGCCACCTAACCGGGACTATATACACCGGGGAGCTGTTTTTT	CASSHLTGTIYTGELFF
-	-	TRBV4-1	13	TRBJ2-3	TGCGCCAGCAGCCAGGTAGCCCCCGGGACGCAGTATTTT	CASSQVAPGTQYF
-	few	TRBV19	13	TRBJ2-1	TGTGCCAGTAGCTACAGGGAAGACAATGAGCAGTTCTTC	CASSYREDNEQFF
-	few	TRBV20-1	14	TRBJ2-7	TGCAGTGCTAGTCGAAGTTTAGGAACCTACGAGCAGTACTTC	CSASRSLGTYEQYF